There are a few counts of the clone carrying this TCR beta chain. These data come from a study of blood T cell repertoires in COVID-19. Study-level background: Samples of COVID-19 (acute and convalescent) were obtained from the United States, Italy and Spain.

The CDR3 length is 17 residues. Germline V gene data show CDR1 as SGHDT and CDR2 as YYEEEE. V lost 0 bases and J lost 4; bases outside the gene matches: 9. As handled by the study authors: Nucleated cell number was recorded as an estimate derived from reference gene primer amplification. Libraries were prepared by immunoSEQ multiplex PCR; TCRdb keeps only in-frame clonotypes and omits some of them. V, J and clone size were drawn from that table, and D and trimming were deduced from the DNA. The data contain more than 110,000 clones, 65% to 80% of them singletons. The material sequenced was peripheral blood. The chain combines TRBV5-6 with TRBJ1-4; 7 bases line up with TRBD1. The sequence was collected from a man in his 60s with acute or convalescent COVID-19. CDR3 amino acids: CASSLAGTVFLNEKLFF. The DNA for the CDR3 is TGTGCCAGCAGCTTGGCCGGGACAGTTTTCCTTAATGAAAAACTGTTTTTT.